This TCR beta chain derives from a study of T-cell memory formation after mild COVID-19. Germline lookup yields CDR1 DFQATT and CDR2 SNEGSKA (reference sequence). Trimming took off 2 bases at V and 0 bases at J, with 11 bases between the two ends. The CDR3 length is 14 residues. One entry per CDR3 protein results from TCRdb running MiXCR on the 5' RACE reads. The data show around 150,000 distinct CDR3 sequences, more than 14% seen once. The J gene is TRBJ2-7, the V gene TRBV20-1; D might be TRBD1 or TRBD2, each matching 5 bases. The clonotype was recovered from an adult woman who had mild COVID-19 (a few samples of this study predate the infection). Cell type and time point are not known. Sequencing was performed on PBMCs or a T cell subset sorted from them (not recorded which). CDR3 protein: CSARLGPSSYEQYF. CDR3 nucleotide sequence: TGCAGTGCTAGATTGGGACCAAGCTCCTACGAGCAGTACTTC.